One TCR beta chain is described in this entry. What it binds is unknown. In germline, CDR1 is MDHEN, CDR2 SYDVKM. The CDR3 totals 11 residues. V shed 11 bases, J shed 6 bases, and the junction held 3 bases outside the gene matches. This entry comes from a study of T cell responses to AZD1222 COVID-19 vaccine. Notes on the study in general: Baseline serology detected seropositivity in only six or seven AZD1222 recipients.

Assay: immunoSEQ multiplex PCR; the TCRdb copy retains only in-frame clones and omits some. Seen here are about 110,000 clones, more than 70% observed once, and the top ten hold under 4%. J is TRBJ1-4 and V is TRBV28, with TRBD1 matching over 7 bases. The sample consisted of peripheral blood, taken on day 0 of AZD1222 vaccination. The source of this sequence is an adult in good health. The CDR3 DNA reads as TGTGCCTCCGGGACAGATGAAAAACTGTTTTTT. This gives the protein CASGTDEKLFF.